This T cell receptor beta chain was retrieved from a study of cytotoxic CD8 clonotypes in ibrutinib-treated CLL. Assay used: immunoSEQ multiplex PCR; TCRdb lists only in-frame clones, some missing. The sample yields 130,000 to 150,000 clones, around 80% seen once. Germline V CDR1 and CDR2: LNHDA, SQIVND (reference sequence). The CDR3 contains 13 residues. Trimming pared 6 bases from V and 7 bases from J, leaving 13 bases between. This specimen was PBMCs, taken after 12 months of ibrutinib treatment. The gene calls are TRBV19 and TRBJ1-5; perhaps TRBD1 as D (6 bases). This clonotype was sampled from a human donor with chronic lymphocytic leukemia. CDR3 bases: TGTGCCAGTAGCGGACAGCAGGGACAGCCCCAGCATTTT. It encodes CASSGQQGQPQHF.